The entry that follows covers one T cell receptor beta chain sequence. Its antigen remains unidentified. This record comes from a study of cytomegalovirus exposure and HLA in healthy donors. The overall study: An early release of data contained about 85 million unique TCRs, which came from HLA-typed donors.

Germline V gene sequence: CDR1 SGHRS, CDR2 YFSETQ. This CDR3 has 14 residues. The V and J ends lost 1 base and 1 base respectively, with 8 bases between them. With 60 Vbeta and 13 Jbeta primers, the PCR was carried out. The repertoire was sequenced with immunoSEQ multiplex PCR; TCRdb's copy has only in-frame clones and lacks some. This sample yields about 180,000 clones, of which just under 80% are seen a single time; approximately 2% belongs to the top ten. Study-wide results and caveats: When a later analysis was performed, an Asian-associated ancestry cluster reportedly had fewer N-insertions than the roughly 690-donor mean. The authors judged a highly shared variant cluster likely a sequencing artifact.

The chain couples TRBV5-1 to TRBJ1-1; D is unresolved. Sequences were obtained from PBMCs. This TCR derives from a woman in her twenties or thirties in good health and CMV-seronegative. CDR3 region: CASSLNTGNTEAFF. CDR3 bases: TGCGCCAGCAGCTTGAATACGGGGAACACTGAAGCTTTCTTT.